This TCR beta chain was sequenced for a study of shared clonotypes between healthy human individuals. CDR1 SGDLS and CDR2 YYNGEE come from the germline V gene. The V end was cut by 3 bases, the J end by 3 bases, with 7 bases between. This CDR3 is built from 13 residues. This table comes from immunoSEQ multiplex PCR, and its TCRdb copy is limited to in-frame clones, with some not included. The table records around 1.4 million clones, approximately 98.5% of them present only once. J is TRBJ1-5 and V is TRBV9; unclear D gene. This clonotype was obtained from a man aged 25-45 years in good health. What was sequenced was naive CD4+ T cells sorted from blood. Subset meaning: CD45RA+ positively selected. The CDR3 loop is CASSGHTNQPQHF. The DNA for the CDR3 is TGTGCCAGCAGCGGGCATACCAATCAGCCCCAGCATTTT.